This T cell receptor beta chain derives from a study of blood T cell repertoires in COVID-19. Assay used: immunoSEQ multiplex PCR; TCRdb lists only in-frame clones, some missing. Here the sample spans 200,000 to 250,000 clones, approximately 86% being singletons. CDR1 is MDHEN, CDR2 SYDVKM, per germline. The CDR3 has 12 amino acids. Trimming shortened V by 5 bases and J by 7 bases, and 8 bases separated the two germline ends. The TCR comes from a woman aged 50 to 65 who had recovered from COVID-19. Sequencing was carried out using PBMCs or T cells enriched from blood (not recorded which). The J gene is TRBJ1-4, the V gene TRBV28; D remains ambiguous. The CDR3 region has the DNA TGTGCCAGCAGTCCCACTGCTGAAAAACTGTTTTTT. It is translated as CASSPTAEKLFF. Using reference TRBV28 and TRBJ1-4 for the parts outside the CDR3, the full variable domain is DVKVTQSSRYLVKRTGEKVFLECVQDMDHENMFWYRQDPGLGLRLIYFSYDVKMKEKGDIPEGYSVSREKKERFSLILESASTNQTSMYLCASSPTAEKLFFGSGTQLSVL.